This T cell receptor beta chain was found in a study of a mutant IDH1 vaccine in newly diagnosed glioma. About the study: Vaccines were first given 4-6 weeks after radiotherapy alone, or with temozolomide cycles. Patients got radiotherapy, temozolomide, or both beforehand, and most got both.

Some clones are missing from TCRdb's copy, which holds only in-frame ones; the method was immunoSEQ multiplex PCR. This sample has under 150,000 clones; 90% occur once, and the top ten carry 0.5% to 0.65%. Time point in this sample: week 11, during vaccination. The vaccine gave 300 ug of a 20-mer mutant IDH1 peptide subcutaneously per dose. As for this clone: What it binds is not known.

The source is a woman aged 50 to 65 with glioma. The sample here was PBMCs, taken from a glioma patient whose treatment included an IDH1 peptide vaccine.

CDR3 DNA sequence: TGTGCCAGCAGTTTTAATAAGCGGGAGCAGTACTTC. It is translated as CASSFNKREQYF. V gene TRBV28 combines with J gene TRBJ2-7; possibly TRBD2 for D (5 bases). This CDR3 region has 12 residues. With 3 bases removed from V and 7 bases from J, the gap between germline ends came to 10 bases. Germline V CDR1 and CDR2: MDHEN, SYDVKM.